This note documents a single T cell receptor beta chain sequence. Its antigen is currently unknown. This entry comes from a study of cytomegalovirus exposure and HLA in healthy donors. Whole-study findings and limits: Being productive about 90% or about 30% of the time was typical of most TCR beta V segments in an earlier analysis. There were some public TCRs occurring in many donors, but most TCR sequences were rare.

CDR3 length equals 12 residues. Per the germline V gene, CDR1 is LNHDA and CDR2 is SQIVND (reference sequence). V was cut by 4 bases and J by 1 base, with 3 bases left in between. PCR used 60 Vbeta primers and 13 Jbeta primers. TCRdb's table, derived via immunoSEQ multiplex PCR, lists solely in-frame clones and lacks some. Of approximately 190,000 clones detected, 82% appear once; the ten largest clones hold roughly 0.75%. The source material was PBMCs. The rearrangement links TRBV19 to TRBJ2-3; D unresolved. This receptor was obtained from a woman between 18 and 30 years old in good health and CMV-seronegative. The CDR3 region has the DNA TGTGCCAGTAGTACCGGCACAGATACGCAGTATTTT. Its protein product is CASSTGTDTQYF.